Listed here are 18 T cell receptor beta chains from one sample, sequenced in a study of cytomegalovirus exposure and HLA in healthy donors. The PCR made use of 60 Vbeta and 13 Jbeta primers. Sequenced by immunoSEQ multiplex PCR; TCRdb stores in-frame clones only, minus some. There are some 120,000 clones in the sample; around 81% occur only once, and less than 2.5% lies in the top ten. The source material was PBMCs. These receptors were obtained from a woman in her thirties or forties in good health and CMV-seronegative.

J is TRBJ2-5 and V is TRBV5-1, with 7 bases identical to TRBD1. V trimming: 4 bases; J trimming: 0 bases; junction bases outside the gene matches: 9. Germline V lookup: CDR1 SGHRS, CDR2 YFSETQ. The CDR3 contains 16 residues. CDR3 protein: CASSQTGAGYQETQYF. The CDR3 coding sequence is TGCGCCAGCAGCCAAACAGGGGCCGGGTACCAAGAGACCCAGTACTTC.

This clone was seen only once. The rearrangement joins TRBV4-1 to TRBJ2-7; 9 bases agree with TRBD2. V gave up 1 base and J gave up 3 bases; unmatched junction bases: 7. CDR1 is MGHRA and CDR2 is YSYEKL in the germline V gene. The CDR3 is made up of 16 amino acids. The DNA of the CDR3 is TGCGCCAGCAGCCAAGGAACCGGTAGCGGGGGCTACGAGCAGTACTTC. Encoded protein: CASSQGTGSGGYEQYF.

This clone was picked up a small number of times. The chain recombines TRBV2 with TRBJ1-2; D not resolved. The CDR3 totals 13 residues. V shed 3 bases and J shed 1 base, with 6 bases lying between them. The germline gives CDR1 SNHLY, CDR2 FYNNEI. The CDR3 protein is CASSDTVNYGYTF. The CDR3 bases are TGTGCCAGCAGTGATACAGTTAACTATGGCTACACCTTC.

V usage is TRBV19 and J usage is TRBJ2-7, with TRBD1 matching over 7 bases. The CDR3 sequence is 16 residues long. V trimming: 9 bases; J trimming: 3 bases; junction bases outside the gene matches: 17. The germline CDR1 and CDR2 sequences are LNHDA and SQIVND (reference sequence). The CDR3 is CASRQTGDGYIYEQYF. In DNA, the CDR3 is TGTGCCAGCAGGCAAACAGGGGATGGCTACATCTACGAGCAGTACTTC.

The table lists this clone with a count of one. The chain carries TRBV6-5 and TRBJ2-3; no clear D. Germline V gene data show CDR1 as MNHEY and CDR2 as SVGAGI. V lost 6 bases to trimming and J lost 6 bases, with 16 bases between them. This CDR3 is built from 14 residues. CDR3 nucleotides: TGTGCCAGCAGCTCTCCTTCAAGCCGGGATACGCAGTATTTT. Residues: CASSSPSSRDTQYF.

The genes are TRBV6-5 and TRBJ2-7; the match to TRBD2 covers 9 bases. J was trimmed by 6 bases and V by 6 bases; bases with no gene match: 9. The V gene's germline CDR1 is MNHEY and CDR2 SVGAGI. The CDR3 length is 14 residues. CDR3 in amino acids: CASRAPGLASEQYF. In DNA form, the CDR3 reads TGTGCCAGCAGGGCTCCGGGACTAGCTTCCGAGCAGTACTTC.

This clone has only a few counts. The CDR3 DNA sequence: TGTGCCAGCAGTTACTCGACTAGCGGGCTTTACGAGCAGTACTTC. It is translated as CASSYSTSGLYEQYF. The J gene is TRBJ2-7, the V gene TRBV6-5; TRBD2 agrees at 10 bases. CDR1 MNHEY and CDR2 SVGAGI come from the germline V gene. Losses at the gene ends were 0 bases for V and 4 bases for J; bases not matched to a gene: 3. CDR3 length: 15 residues.

The V call is TRBV9, the J call TRBJ1-2; D possibly corresponds to TRBD1 (6 bases). V lost 4 bases and J 4 bases, leaving 17 bases between the germline ends. This CDR3 has 15 amino acids. The germline V gene encodes CDR1 SGDLS and CDR2 YYNGEE. The CDR3 DNA follows: TGTGCCAGCAGCCCGGGGGGCGGGGGGGCCTATGGCTACACCTTC. It translates to CASSPGGGGAYGYTF.

The rearrangement uses TRBV18 and TRBJ2-1; D not certain. The V gene's germline CDR1 is KGHSH and CDR2 LQKENI. The CDR3 covers 18 residues. Trimming removed 0 bases from V and 0 bases from J, with 15 bases in between. The CDR3 DNA reads TGTGCCAGCTCACCACCTTTGCAGCGAAAGAGCTCCTACAATGAGCAGTTCTTC. It translates to CASSPPLQRKSSYNEQFF.

CDR3 nucleotides: TGTGCCAGCAGCTTTGAGGACAGTCGAGGTCCCAAATACGAGCAGTACTTC. Protein: CASSFEDSRGPKYEQYF. The genes are TRBV5-6 and TRBJ2-7; possible D gene TRBD1, 6 bases. Looked up from germline, CDR1 is SGHDT and CDR2 is YYEEEE. This CDR3 has 17 residues. Between the trimmed V and J ends, which lost 2 bases and 4 bases, there was a span of 22 bases. Full variable domain (rest looked up from reference TRBV5-6 and TRBJ2-7): DAGVTQSPTHLIKTRGQQVTLRCSPKSGHDTVSWYQQALGQGPQFIFQYYEEEERQRGNFPDRFSGHQFPNYSSELNVNALLLGDSALYLCASSFEDSRGPKYEQYFGPGTRLTVT.

This chain connects TRBV27 to TRBJ2-3, with D maybe TRBD2 (6 bases). The CDR3 totals 15 residues. Germline V CDR1 and CDR2: MNHEY, SMNVEV (reference sequence). V was pared by 6 bases and J by 1 base, with 14 bases between. The CDR3 sequence: CASRRGTVGTDTQYF. The CDR3 DNA is TGTGCCAGCAGGCGCGGGACTGTGGGCACAGATACGCAGTATTTT.

The gene calls are TRBV30 and TRBJ1-2; TRBD1 aligns across 11 bases. Germline V gene lookup returns CDR1 GTSNPN and CDR2 SVGIG (reference sequence). With V trimmed by 2 bases and J by 14 bases, 7 bases remained unmatched. The CDR3 sequence is 12 residues long. CDR3 protein: CAWSPGQGAKTF. In DNA, the CDR3 is TGTGCCTGGAGTCCTGGACAGGGGGCGAAAACCTTC.

In DNA, the CDR3 is TGTGCCAGCAGCTTAGCGGGACTAGCGGGAGGCACAGATACGCAGTATTTT. Translated: CASSLAGLAGGTDTQYF. This rearrangement joins TRBV7-8 to TRBJ2-3; 14 bases are shared with TRBD2. Germline CDR1 SGHVS, CDR2 FQNEAQ. This CDR3 has 17 amino acids. V gave up 0 bases and J gave up 1 base; unmatched junction bases: 0.

CDR3 sequence (DNA): TGTGCCATCAGTGGGTTTATAGCAGAACGCAATGAGCAGTTCTTC. Translated, it gives CAISGFIAERNEQFF. This chain connects TRBV10-3 to TRBJ2-1; D ambiguous. Germline V gene data show CDR1 as ENHRY and CDR2 as SYGVKD. Trimming took 4 bases from V and 6 from J, leaving 16 bases between them. CDR3 length equals 15 residues.

CDR3 in amino acids: CASSIGFGQRNEAFF. DNA for the CDR3: TGTGCCAGTAGTATTGGTTTCGGTCAGCGAAACGAAGCTTTCTTT. This sequence joins TRBV19 and TRBJ1-1; D remains unclear. The germline V gene has CDR1 LNHDA and CDR2 SQIVND (reference sequence). The CDR3 is 15 amino acids. Trimming stripped 3 bases from V and 8 bases from J, with 19 bases between.

This clone was seen only once. The chain is built from TRBV11-2 and TRBJ2-3; a weak D match, TRBD1 (6 bases). Germline V gene lookup returns CDR1 SGHAT and CDR2 FQNNGV. With 5 bases removed from V and 14 bases from J, the gap between germline ends came to 20 bases. The CDR3 totals 13 residues. This CDR3 reads CASSEILGARAYF. DNA of the CDR3: TGTGCCAGCAGCGAGATTTTGGGGGCGCGGGCGTATTTT.

This clone was seen more than once but under ten times. V gene TRBV18 combines with J gene TRBJ2-7; 8 bases align to TRBD1. CDR3 length: 14 residues. The trim removed 5 bases at V and 0 bases at J, leaving 3 bases unmatched. Germline CDR1 reads KGHSH; CDR2 reads LQKENI. The CDR3 sequence is CASSRTGSSYEQYF. The CDR3 coding sequence is TGTGCCAGCTCAAGGACAGGGTCCTCCTACGAGCAGTACTTC.

The gene calls are TRBV11-2 and TRBJ2-7, with 11 nucleotides matching TRBD1. V was pared by 1 base and J by 7 bases, with 6 bases of the junction left unmatched. The CDR3 runs 15 residues. Germline assignment: CDR1 SGHAT and CDR2 FQNNGV. The CDR3 reads CASSLAGTGGGEQYF. In DNA form, the CDR3 reads TGTGCCAGCAGCTTAGCCGGGACAGGGGGTGGGGAGCAGTACTTC.